Below, 2 T cell receptor beta chains from the same sample are listed, as sequenced in a study of T cell responses to AZD1222 COVID-19 vaccine. The assay was immunoSEQ multiplex PCR, and TCRdb's table has in-frame clones only and misses some. The data show approximately 150,000 clones, approximately 90% seen once. The specimen comprised peripheral blood, sampled 28 days after the second AZD1222 dose. The receptors come from an adult who received the AZD1222 COVID-19 vaccine.

The chain links TRBV2 to TRBJ2-7, with D possibly being TRBD1 (6 bases). From germline, CDR1 is SNHLY and CDR2 FYNNEI. The germline V and J ends were trimmed by 7 bases and 2 bases, with 12 bases remaining between them. The CDR3 is made up of 13 amino acids. CDR3 coding DNA: TGTGCCAGCAAAAGGGACACCACCTACGAGCAGTACTTC. Its protein product is CASKRDTTYEQYF. Complete variable domain (other parts from reference TRBV2 and TRBJ2-7): EPEVTQTPSHQVTQMGQEVILRCVPISNHLYFYWYRQILGQKVEFLVSFYNNEISEKSEIFDDQFSVERPDGSNFTLKIRSTKLEDSAMYFCASKRDTTYEQYFGPGTRLTVT.

The CDR3 reads CASDEGDRDSPLHF. The DNA for the CDR3 is TGTGCCAGCGACGAAGGGGACAGGGATTCACCCCTCCACTTT. The genes are TRBV18 and TRBJ1-6; TRBD1 aligns across 9 bases. The CDR3 runs to 14 residues. V trimming: 8 bases; J trimming: 8 bases; junction bases outside the gene matches: 7. Germline CDR1 and CDR2: KGHSH and LQKENI.